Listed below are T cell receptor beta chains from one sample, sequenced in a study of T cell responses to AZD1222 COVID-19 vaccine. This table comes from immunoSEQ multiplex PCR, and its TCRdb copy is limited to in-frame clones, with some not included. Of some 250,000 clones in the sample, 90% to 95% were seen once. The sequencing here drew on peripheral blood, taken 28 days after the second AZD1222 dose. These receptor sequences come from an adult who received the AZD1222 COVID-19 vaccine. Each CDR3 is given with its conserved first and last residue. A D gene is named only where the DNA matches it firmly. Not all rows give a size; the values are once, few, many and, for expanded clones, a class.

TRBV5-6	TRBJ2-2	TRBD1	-	CASSKGQVMNTGELFF	TGTGCCAGCAGCAAAGGACAGGTGATGAACACCGGGGAGCTGTTTTTT
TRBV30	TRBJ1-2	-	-	CAWSVLTRAILYGYTF	TGTGCCTGGAGTGTACTAACCCGGGCCATCCTTTATGGCTACACCTTC
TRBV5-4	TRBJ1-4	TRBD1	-	CASSRDSHEKLFF	TGTGCCAGCAGCCGGGACAGCCATGAAAAACTGTTTTTT
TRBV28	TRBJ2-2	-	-	CASSLGGTGELFF	TGTGCCAGCAGTTTAGGAGGGACCGGGGAGCTGTTTTTT
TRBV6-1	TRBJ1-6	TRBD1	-	CASSERRGDSPLHF	TGTGCCAGCAGTGAACGCAGGGGGGATTCACCCCTCCACTTT
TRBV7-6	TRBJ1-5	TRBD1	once	CASSLGSGGAGQPQHF	TGTGCCAGCAGCTTAGGGTCAGGGGGGGCCGGTCAGCCCCAGCATTTT
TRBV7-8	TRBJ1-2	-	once	CASSQDRRMGYTF	TGTGCCAGCAGCCAAGACAGGAGGATGGGCTACACCTTC
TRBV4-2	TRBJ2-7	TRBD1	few	CASSQRDRGSYEQYF	TGTGCCAGCAGCCAGAGGGACAGGGGATCCTACGAGCAGTACTTC
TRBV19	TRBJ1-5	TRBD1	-	CASSTPGQRFGPQHF	TGTGCCAGTAGTACCCCGGGACAGAGATTCGGGCCCCAGCATTTT
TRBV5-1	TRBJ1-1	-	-	CASSLMAKNTEAFF	TGCGCCAGCAGCTTGATGGCAAAGAACACTGAAGCTTTCTTT
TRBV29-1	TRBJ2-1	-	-	CSVGKGSASNEQFF	TGCAGCGTTGGAAAAGGCTCCGCCTCTAATGAGCAGTTCTTC
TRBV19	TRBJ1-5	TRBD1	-	CASSIRDRSNQPQHF	TGTGCCAGTAGTATAAGGGACAGGAGCAATCAGCCCCAGCATTTT
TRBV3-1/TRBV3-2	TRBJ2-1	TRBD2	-	CASSQGSGLAGGGSYNEQFF	TGTGCCAGCAGCCAGGGATCCGGACTAGCGGGAGGTGGGTCCTACAATGAGCAGTTCTTC
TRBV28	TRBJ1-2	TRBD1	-	CASSLAGGGGYTF	TGTGCCAGCAGTTTAGCAGGGGGCGGTGGCTACACCTTC
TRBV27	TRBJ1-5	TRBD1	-	CASSFRGPGQKSTEPQHF	TGTGCCAGCAGTTTTAGGGGACCGGGACAGAAATCGACGGAGCCCCAGCATTTT
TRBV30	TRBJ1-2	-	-	CAWSAGASYGYTF	TGTGCCTGGAGCGCCGGAGCGAGCTATGGCTACACCTTC
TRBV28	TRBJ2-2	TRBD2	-	CASSPTSGRAWVGELFF	TGTGCCAGCAGCCCGACTAGCGGGAGGGCCTGGGTCGGGGAGCTGTTTTTT
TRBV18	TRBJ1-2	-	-	CASSPVTRDIVYGYTF	TGTGCCAGCTCACCAGTCACCCGGGACATAGTTTATGGCTACACCTTC
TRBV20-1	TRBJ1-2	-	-	CSASPDPGYGYTF	TGCAGTGCTAGTCCTGACCCGGGCTATGGCTACACCTTC
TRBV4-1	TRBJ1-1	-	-	CASSQWETATEAFF	TGCGCCAGCAGCCAATGGGAGACTGCCACTGAAGCTTTCTTT
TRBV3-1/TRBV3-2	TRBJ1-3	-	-	CASSHHGPSDSSGNTIYF	TGTGCCAGCAGCCATCATGGGCCTTCCGACAGCTCTGGAAACACCATATATTTT
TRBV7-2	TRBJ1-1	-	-	CASSLAGSLPDTEAFF	TGTGCCAGCAGCTTAGCAGGGTCCCTGCCGGACACTGAAGCTTTCTTT
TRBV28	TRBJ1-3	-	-	CASWGVSGNTIYF	TGTGCCAGCTGGGGGGTATCAGGAAACACCATATATTTT
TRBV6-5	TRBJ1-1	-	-	CASSLTGEVAFF	TGTGCCAGCAGTCTGACAGGTGAAGTAGCTTTCTTT
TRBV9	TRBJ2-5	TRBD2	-	CASSRRGGTWETQYF	TGTGCCAGCAGTCGGCGGGGGGGCACTTGGGAGACCCAGTACTTC
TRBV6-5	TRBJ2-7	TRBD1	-	CASSLGQRYEQYF	TGTGCCAGCAGTCTGGGACAGCGATACGAGCAGTACTTC
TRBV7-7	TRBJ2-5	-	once	CASSLGTQETQYF	TGTGCTAGCAGCTTAGGAACGCAAGAGACCCAGTACTTC
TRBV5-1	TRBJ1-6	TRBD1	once	CASSPQGWESPLHF	TGCGCCAGCAGCCCACAGGGGTGGGAATCACCCCTCCACTTT
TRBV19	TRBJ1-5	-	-	CASSMGSPRNQPQHF	TGTGCCAGTAGTATGGGCAGTCCTCGCAATCAGCCCCAGCATTTT
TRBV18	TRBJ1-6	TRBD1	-	CASSQSTGINSPLHF	TGTGCCAGCTCACAGTCGACAGGGATTAATTCACCCCTCCACTTT
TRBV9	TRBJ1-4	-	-	CASSVSGREGEKLFF	TGTGCCAGCAGCGTATCGGGCAGGGAAGGCGAAAAACTGTTTTTT
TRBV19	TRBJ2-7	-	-	CASSTGPPYEQYF	TGTGCCAGTAGTACAGGTCCCCCCTACGAGCAGTACTTC
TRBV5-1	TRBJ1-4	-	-	CASSLAVGSTNEKLFF	TGCGCCAGCAGCTTGGCCGTTGGGTCAACTAATGAAAAACTGTTTTTT
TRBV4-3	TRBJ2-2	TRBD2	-	CASSRSGLAVNTGELFF	TGCGCCAGCAGCCGGTCGGGACTAGCGGTGAACACCGGGGAGCTGTTTTTT
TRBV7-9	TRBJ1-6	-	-	CASSSSGWGADNSPLHF	TGTGCCAGCAGCTCAAGTGGCTGGGGCGCAGATAATTCACCCCTCCACTTT
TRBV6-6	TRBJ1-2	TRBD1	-	CASRSTGGLFGYTF	TGTGCCAGCAGATCAACAGGGGGCCTCTTCGGCTACACCTTC
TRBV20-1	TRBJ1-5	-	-	CSASGRQGNQPQHF	TGCAGTGCTAGTGGTCGGCAGGGAAATCAGCCCCAGCATTTT
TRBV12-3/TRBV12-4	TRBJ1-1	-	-	CASTTQGLAEAFF	TGTGCCAGCACCACCCAGGGGTTGGCTGAAGCTTTCTTT
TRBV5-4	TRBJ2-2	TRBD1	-	CASSSRTGVEELFF	TGTGCCAGCAGCTCGAGGACAGGGGTGGAGGAGCTGTTTTTT
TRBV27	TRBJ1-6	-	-	CASSFTSSPLHF	TGTGCCAGCAGTTTCACGTCCTCACCCCTCCACTTT
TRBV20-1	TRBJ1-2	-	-	CSAILRHGYTF	TGCAGTGCTATTCTGAGACATGGCTACACCTTC
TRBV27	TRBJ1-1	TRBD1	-	CASSTTGGYTEAFF	TGTGCCAGCAGTACCACAGGGGGGTACACTGAAGCTTTCTTT
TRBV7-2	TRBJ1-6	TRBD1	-	CASSLVQGASPLHF	TGTGCCAGCAGCTTAGTACAGGGGGCCTCACCCCTCCACTTT
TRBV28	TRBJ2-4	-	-	CASTLSSGGENIQYF	TGTGCCAGCACCTTATCTTCCGGGGGAGAAAACATTCAGTACTTC